Detailed here is one TCR beta chain. The data derive from a study of blood T cells in healthy people across ages. Alongside a J-beta primer mix, a sample-barcoded 5' primer served in a second PCR lasting about 7 to 11 cycles. TCRdb reanalysed the 5' RACE reads using MiXCR and keeps one entry per CDR3 protein. This table holds 800,000 to 950,000 distinct CDR3 sequences, roughly 28% found once. V was clipped by 8 bases and J by 4 bases, with 16 bases between them. Germline CDR1 reads SQVTM; CDR2 reads ANQGSEA. This CDR3 has 13 residues. Separately, the same data were catalogued under a study of T cells of mothers and their children.

The origin of this receptor is a middle-aged woman in good health. J is TRBJ2-3 and V is TRBV29-1; D perhaps matches TRBD2 (5 bases). Sequencing was carried out using blood. CDR3 in amino acids: CSSDRGGADTQYF. In DNA form, the CDR3 reads TGCAGCTCTGATCGGGGTGGGGCAGATACGCAGTATTTT.